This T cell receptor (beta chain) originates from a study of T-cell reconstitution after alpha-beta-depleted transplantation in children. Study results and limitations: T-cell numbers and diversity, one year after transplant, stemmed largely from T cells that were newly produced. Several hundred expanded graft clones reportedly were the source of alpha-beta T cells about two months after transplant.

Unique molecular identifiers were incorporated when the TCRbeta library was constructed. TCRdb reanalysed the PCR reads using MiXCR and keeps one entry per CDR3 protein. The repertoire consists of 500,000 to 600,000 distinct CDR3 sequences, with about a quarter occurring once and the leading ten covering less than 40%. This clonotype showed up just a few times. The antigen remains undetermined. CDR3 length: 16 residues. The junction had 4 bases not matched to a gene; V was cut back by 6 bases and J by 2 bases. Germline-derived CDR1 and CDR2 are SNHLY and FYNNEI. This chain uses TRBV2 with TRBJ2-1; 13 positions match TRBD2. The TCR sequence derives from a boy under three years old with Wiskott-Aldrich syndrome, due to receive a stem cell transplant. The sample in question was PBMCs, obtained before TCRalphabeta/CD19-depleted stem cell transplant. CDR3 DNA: TGTGCCAGCAGACTAGCGGGAGGGGAAGCCTACAATGAGCAGTTCTTC. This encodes CASRLAGGEAYNEQFF.